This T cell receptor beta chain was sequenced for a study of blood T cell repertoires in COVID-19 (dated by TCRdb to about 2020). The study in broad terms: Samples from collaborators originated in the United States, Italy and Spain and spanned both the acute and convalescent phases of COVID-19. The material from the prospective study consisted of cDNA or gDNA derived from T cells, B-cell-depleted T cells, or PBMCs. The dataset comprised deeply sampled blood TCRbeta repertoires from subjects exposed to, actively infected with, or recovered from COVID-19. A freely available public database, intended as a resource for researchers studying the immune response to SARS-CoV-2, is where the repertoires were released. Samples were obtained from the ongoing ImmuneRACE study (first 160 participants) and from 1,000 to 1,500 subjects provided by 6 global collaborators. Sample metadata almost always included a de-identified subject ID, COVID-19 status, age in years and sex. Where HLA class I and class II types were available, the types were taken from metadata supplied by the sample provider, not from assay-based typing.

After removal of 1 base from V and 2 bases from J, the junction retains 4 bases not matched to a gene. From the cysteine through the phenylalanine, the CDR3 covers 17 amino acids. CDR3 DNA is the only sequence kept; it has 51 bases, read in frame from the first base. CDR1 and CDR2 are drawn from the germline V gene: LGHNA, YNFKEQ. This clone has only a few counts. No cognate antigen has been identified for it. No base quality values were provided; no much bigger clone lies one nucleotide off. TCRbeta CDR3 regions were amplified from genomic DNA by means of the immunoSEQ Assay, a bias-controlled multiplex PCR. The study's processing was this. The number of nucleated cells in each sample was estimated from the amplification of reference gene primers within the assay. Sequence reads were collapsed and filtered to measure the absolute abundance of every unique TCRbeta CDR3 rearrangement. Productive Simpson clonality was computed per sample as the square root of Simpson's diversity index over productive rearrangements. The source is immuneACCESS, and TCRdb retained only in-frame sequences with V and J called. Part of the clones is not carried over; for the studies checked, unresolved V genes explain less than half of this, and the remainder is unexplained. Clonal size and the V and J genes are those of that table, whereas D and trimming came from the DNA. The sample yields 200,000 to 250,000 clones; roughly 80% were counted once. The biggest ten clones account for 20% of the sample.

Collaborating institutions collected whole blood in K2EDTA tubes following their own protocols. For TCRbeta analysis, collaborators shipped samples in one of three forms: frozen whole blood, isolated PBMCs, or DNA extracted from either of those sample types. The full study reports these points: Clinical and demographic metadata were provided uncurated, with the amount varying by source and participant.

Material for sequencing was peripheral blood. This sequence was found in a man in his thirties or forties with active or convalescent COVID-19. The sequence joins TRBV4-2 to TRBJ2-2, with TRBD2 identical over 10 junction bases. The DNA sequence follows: TGTGCCAGCAGCCAAGTCCCTAGCGGGAGCAACACCGGGGAGCTGTTTTTT. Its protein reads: CASSQVPSGSNTGELFF.